Below, 24 T cell receptor beta chains from the same sample are listed, as sequenced in a study of OX40 agonist ivuxolimab in advanced cancers. Measured with immunoSEQ multiplex PCR; TCRdb has only the in-frame clones, and not every one. The sample has 50,000 or so clones, about four fifths seen once; the top ten hold approximately 2%. The source material was CD4+ or CD8+ T cells sorted from blood, sampled in a trial of the OX40 agonist ivuxolimab. All receptors come from an adult with an advanced solid tumor such as melanoma, head and neck, liver or kidney cancer.

The rearrangement uses TRBV7-2 and TRBJ1-1; D is possibly TRBD1 (5 bases). This CDR3 has 14 residues. V lost 1 base to trimming and J lost 2 bases, with 8 bases between them. The germline V gene has CDR1 SGHTA and CDR2 FQGNSA. CDR3 sequence (DNA): TGTGCCAGCAGCTTAGGACAGCCTAACACTGAAGCTTTCTTT. Amino acids: CASSLGQPNTEAFF.

The chain has TRBV6-1 and TRBJ2-3; D not resolved. V was cut by 2 bases and J by 5 bases, with 5 bases left in between. This CDR3 has 12 residues. From germline, CDR1 is MNHNS and CDR2 SASEGT. The CDR3: CASSEILDTQYF. In nucleotides, the CDR3 is TGTGCCAGCAGTGAAATTCTAGATACGCAGTATTTT.

The rearrangement joins TRBV11-2 to TRBJ2-2; D is perhaps TRBD2 (5 bases). Germline assignment: CDR1 SGHAT and CDR2 FQNNGV. V was cut by 3 bases and J by 6 bases, with 8 bases left in between. The CDR3 totals 13 residues. The CDR3 DNA reads as TGTGCCAGCAGCTTGGACTGGGCCGGGGAGCTGTTTTTT. Encoded protein: CASSLDWAGELFF.

The chain carries TRBV6-5 and TRBJ2-1; D ambiguous. There are 15 residues in the CDR3. Trimming left V 0 bases short and J 7 bases short, with 13 bases between. Germline V gene sequence: CDR1 MNHEY, CDR2 SVGAGI. The CDR3 nucleotides read TGTGCCAGCAGTTACTCTGTCCAGGCTGCGAATGAGCAGTTCTTC. It codes for CASSYSVQAANEQFF.

The chain uses TRBV9 and TRBJ2-3; 10 bases fit TRBD2. The CDR3 sequence is 16 residues long. V dropped 5 bases and J dropped 3; count of bases not matched to a gene: 9. From germline, CDR1 is SGDLS and CDR2 YYNGEE. The CDR3 nucleotides are TGTGCCAGCAGTCCTCATAGCGGGAGGCAAACAGATACGCAGTATTTT. The encoded protein is CASSPHSGRQTDTQYF.

This chain joins TRBV2 and TRBJ1-3; D not resolved. Between the trimmed V and J ends, which lost 2 bases and 5 bases, there was a span of 10 bases. The CDR3 has 14 amino acids. Germline V lookup: CDR1 SNHLY, CDR2 FYNNEI. DNA for the CDR3: TGTGCCAGCAGTGAAATGGCAGCGAGAAACACCATATATTTT. Encoded protein: CASSEMAARNTIYF.

The rearrangement joins TRBV7-3 to TRBJ2-5, with a weak D call TRBD1 (6 bases). CDR3 length: 16 residues. V was clipped by 1 base and J by 4 bases, with 16 bases between them. The germline CDR1 and CDR2 sequences are SGHTA and FQGTGA. The CDR3 nucleotides read TGTGCCAGCAGCTTAATGGGGGCTGGAGCCCCAGAGACCCAGTACTTC. Translation: CASSLMGAGAPETQYF.

J is TRBJ1-3 and V is TRBV2; 9 bases line up with TRBD1. Germline lookup yields CDR1 SNHLY and CDR2 FYNNEI. CDR3 length: 16 residues. V was clipped by 2 bases and J by 0 bases; unmatched bases: 2. The CDR3 DNA reads as TGTGCCAGCAGTGAATTGGACAGGGGCTCTGGAAACACCATATATTTT. Encoded protein: CASSELDRGSGNTIYF.

The chain recombines TRBV27 with TRBJ2-5, with unresolved D. In germline, CDR1 is MNHEY, CDR2 SMNVEV (reference sequence). The CDR3 has 11 residues. Trimming took 4 bases from V and 4 from J, leaving 4 bases between them. The CDR3 reads CASSSRETQYF. In nucleotides, the CDR3 is TGTGCCAGCAGTTCGCGAGAGACCCAGTACTTC.

V gene TRBV7-8 combines with J gene TRBJ2-1; D not resolved. Trimming cost V 5 bases and J 8 bases, with 13 bases left between them. CDR3 size: 13 residues. CDR1 and CDR2 from the germline V gene are SGHVS and FQNEAQ. In DNA, the CDR3 is TGTGCCAGCAGCCCGAGGCTTTTCGATGAGCAGTTCTTC. Protein product: CASSPRLFDEQFF.

The chain employs TRBV16 and TRBJ1-5; TRBD1 matches at 7 bases. Germline CDR1 reads KGHSY; CDR2 reads FQNENV. J was trimmed by 5 bases and V by 0 bases; bases with no gene match: 4. The CDR3 runs to 15 residues. In DNA form, the CDR3 reads TGTGCCAGCAGCCAATCGGGGACAGTCTATCAGCCCCAGCATTTT. It specifies CASSQSGTVYQPQHF.

The chain uses TRBV5-4 and TRBJ1-2; TRBD1 agrees at 7 bases. This CDR3 comprises 14 residues. CDR1 is SGHNT and CDR2 is YYREEE in the germline V gene (reference sequence). V lost 7 bases and J lost 6; bases outside the gene matches: 12. DNA for the CDR3: TGTGCCAGCGGCCAAGCGTACAGGGGAAATGGCTACACCTTC. It specifies CASGQAYRGNGYTF.

The chain is built from TRBV5-6 and TRBJ2-5; 9 positions agree with TRBD1. Trimming removed 4 bases from V and 5 bases from J; junction bases left unmatched: 12. This CDR3 region has 16 residues. CDR1 is SGHDT and CDR2 is YYEEEE in the germline V gene. For the CDR3, the DNA is TGTGCCAGCAGCGATTTGGGACAGGGACGAAGGGAGACCCAGTACTTC. Translated: CASSDLGQGRRETQYF.

V usage is TRBV18 and J usage is TRBJ2-1; D might be TRBD1 or TRBD2, each matching 5 bases. The CDR3 consists of 15 residues. The V gene's germline CDR1 is KGHSH and CDR2 LQKENI. V lost 2 bases and J 7 bases, leaving 15 bases between the germline ends. The chain's CDR3 is CASSPGGPQVNEQFF. CDR3 DNA: TGTGCCAGCTCACCAGGGGGTCCGCAAGTGAATGAGCAGTTCTTC.

In this sample, this clone is medium-sized. This chain joins TRBV4-2 and TRBJ2-7; the D is unclear. Trimming shortened V by 4 bases and J by 3 bases, and 16 bases separated the two germline ends. Germline assignment: CDR1 LGHNA and CDR2 YNFKEQ. This CDR3 has 15 amino acids. This CDR3 is CASSPLSQWGYEQYF. CDR3 DNA: TGTGCCAGCAGCCCCCTGTCCCAGTGGGGCTACGAGCAGTACTTC.

V gene TRBV27 combines with J gene TRBJ1-5, with a weak D call TRBD1 (6 bases). Germline V gene data show CDR1 as MNHEY and CDR2 as SMNVEV (reference sequence). V lost 3 bases to trimming and J lost 11 bases, with 17 bases between them. The CDR3 has 14 residues. The CDR3 DNA is TGTGCCAGCAGTTTTTCGGCAGGGGTATGGGCCCAGCATTTT. Its protein product is CASSFSAGVWAQHF.

V is TRBV5-3 and J is TRBJ1-2; D uncertain. Being an ORF, TRBV5-3 has a function that is uncertain. CDR3 length equals 12 residues. The V and J ends lost 4 bases and 2 bases respectively, with 6 bases between them. CDR3 coding DNA: TGTGCCAGAAGCACCGAGAACTATGGCTACACCTTC. This translates into CARSTENYGYTF.

The chain recombines TRBV11-2 with TRBJ2-7; the D is unclear. The V end lost 0 bases, the J end lost 3 bases, and 6 bases lay between the germline ends. The CDR3 is made up of 13 amino acids. CDR1 is SGHAT and CDR2 is FQNNGV in the germline V gene. CDR3 DNA sequence: TGTGCCAGCAGCTTAGATAGGAACTACGAGCAGTACTTC. It is translated as CASSLDRNYEQYF.

In this sample, this clone is medium-sized. The V and J genes are TRBV2 and TRBJ1-5; unclear D gene. There are 15 residues in the CDR3. Germline values: CDR1 SNHLY, CDR2 FYNNEI. V was shortened by 2 bases and J by 7 bases, with 15 bases between the two germline ends. CDR3 amino acids: CASSESSPSIQPQHF. The CDR3 DNA reads as TGTGCCAGCAGTGAATCCAGCCCCTCAATACAGCCCCAGCATTTT.

The chain links TRBV7-6 to TRBJ2-1; D may match TRBD1 or TRBD2 (7 bases each). V lost 7 bases and J 3 bases, leaving 16 bases between the germline ends. CDR1 is SGHVS, CDR2 FNYEAQ, per germline. CDR3 length: 15 amino acids. CDR3 DNA sequence: TGTGCCAGCACCAGGGGGGGGAACAGCTACAATGAGCAGTTCTTC. It encodes CASTRGGNSYNEQFF.

The chain uses TRBV7-3 and TRBJ1-3; unclear D gene. CDR3 size: 13 residues. CDR1 SGHTA and CDR2 FQGTGA come from the germline V gene. The V gene lost 4 bases and the J gene lost 4 bases, with 8 bases spanning the gap. The chain's CDR3 is CASSSGQGNTIYF. CDR3 bases: TGTGCCAGCAGCTCCGGGCAGGGAAACACCATATATTTT.

This clone has just one count. The V call is TRBV30, the J call TRBJ1-6, with D possibly being TRBD1 (5 bases). Germline V gene data show CDR1 as GTSNPN and CDR2 as SVGIG (reference sequence). This CDR3 spans 13 amino acids. Trimming removed 0 bases at V and 7 bases at J, with 7 bases between. In nucleotides, the CDR3 is TGTGCCTGGAGTGTAGACAGAAATTCACCCCTCCACTTT. Protein product: CAWSVDRNSPLHF.

Remarks on this clone: The same CDR3 arises from other DNA sequences in this sample as well. The chain is built from TRBV6-5 and TRBJ1-5; 7 nucleotides align to TRBD1. V lost 8 bases and J lost 9; bases outside the gene matches: 16. This CDR3 has 15 amino acids. CDR1 MNHEY and CDR2 SVGAGI come from the germline V gene. For the CDR3, the DNA is TGTGCCAGCCCCTCACACAGGGGCCGTAGCCGGCCCCAGCATTTT. It translates to CASPSHRGRSRPQHF.

This clone was found once. The CDR3 nucleotides are TGTGCCAGCAGGTCCCAGGGACATCAGCCCCAGCATTTT. Protein sequence: CASRSQGHQPQHF. The chain uses TRBV6-5 and TRBJ1-5, with TRBD1 as a possible D gene (5 bases). The CDR3 is made up of 13 amino acids. The V gene's germline CDR1 is MNHEY and CDR2 SVGAGI. The V end was cut by 6 bases, the J end by 5 bases, with 11 bases between.